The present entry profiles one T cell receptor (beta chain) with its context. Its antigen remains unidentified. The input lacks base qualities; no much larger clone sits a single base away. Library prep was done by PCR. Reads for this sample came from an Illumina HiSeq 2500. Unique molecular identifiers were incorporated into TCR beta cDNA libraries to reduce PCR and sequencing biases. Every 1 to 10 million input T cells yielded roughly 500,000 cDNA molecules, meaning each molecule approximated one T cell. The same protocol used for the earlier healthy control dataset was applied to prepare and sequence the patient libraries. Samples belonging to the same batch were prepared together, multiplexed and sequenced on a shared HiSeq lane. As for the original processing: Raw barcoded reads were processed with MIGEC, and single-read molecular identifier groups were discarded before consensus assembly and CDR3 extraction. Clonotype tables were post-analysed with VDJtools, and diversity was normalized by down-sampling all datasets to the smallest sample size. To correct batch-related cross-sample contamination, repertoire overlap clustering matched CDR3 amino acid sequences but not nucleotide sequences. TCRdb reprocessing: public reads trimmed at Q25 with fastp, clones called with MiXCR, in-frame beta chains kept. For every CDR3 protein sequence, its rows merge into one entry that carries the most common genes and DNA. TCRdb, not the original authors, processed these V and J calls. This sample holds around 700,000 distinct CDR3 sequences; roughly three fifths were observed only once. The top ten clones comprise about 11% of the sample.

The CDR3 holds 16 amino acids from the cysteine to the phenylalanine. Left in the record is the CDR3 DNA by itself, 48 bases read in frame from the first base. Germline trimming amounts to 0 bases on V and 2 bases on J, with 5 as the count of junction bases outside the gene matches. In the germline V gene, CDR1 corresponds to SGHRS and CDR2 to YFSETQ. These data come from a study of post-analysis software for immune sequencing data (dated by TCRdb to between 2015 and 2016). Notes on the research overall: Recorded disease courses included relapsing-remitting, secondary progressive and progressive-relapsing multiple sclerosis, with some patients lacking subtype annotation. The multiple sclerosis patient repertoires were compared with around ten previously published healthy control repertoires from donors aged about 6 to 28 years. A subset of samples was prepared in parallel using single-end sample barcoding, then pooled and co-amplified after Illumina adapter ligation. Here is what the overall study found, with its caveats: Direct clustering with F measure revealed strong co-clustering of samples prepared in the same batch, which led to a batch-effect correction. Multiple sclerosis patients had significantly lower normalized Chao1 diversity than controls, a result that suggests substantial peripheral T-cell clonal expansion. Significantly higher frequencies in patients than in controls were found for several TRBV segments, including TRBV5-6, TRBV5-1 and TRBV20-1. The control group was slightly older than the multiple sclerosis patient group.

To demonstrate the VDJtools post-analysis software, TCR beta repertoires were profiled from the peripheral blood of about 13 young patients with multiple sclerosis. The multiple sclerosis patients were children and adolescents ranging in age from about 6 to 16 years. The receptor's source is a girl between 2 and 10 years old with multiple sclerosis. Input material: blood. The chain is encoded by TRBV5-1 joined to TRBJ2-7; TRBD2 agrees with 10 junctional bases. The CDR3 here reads CASSLAGTSEAYEQYF. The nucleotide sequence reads TGCGCCAGCAGCTTGGCCGGGACTAGCGAGGCCTACGAGCAGTACTTC.